One sample yielded the 7 T cell receptor beta chains listed below, sequenced in a study of shared clonotypes between healthy human individuals. The repertoire was sequenced with immunoSEQ multiplex PCR; TCRdb's copy has only in-frame clones and lacks some. The sample carries approximately 2,300,000 clones, around 93% recorded once. The sample was naive CD4+ T cells from PBMCs. Subset reported: CD45RA+ positively selected. These receptors were collected from a man between 18 and 29 years old in good health. Some clones in this sample may be carry-over from other donors' samples.

The V call is TRBV2, the J call TRBJ2-3, with D possibly TRBD1 on 7 matching bases. The CDR3 has 16 residues. Trimming removed 3 bases at V and 3 bases at J, with 16 bases between. CDR1 and CDR2 from the germline V gene are SNHLY and FYNNEI. This CDR3 reads CASSEMEGAKTDTQYF. In DNA, the CDR3 is TGTGCCAGCAGTGAGATGGAGGGGGCGAAAACAGATACGCAGTATTTT.

The chain employs TRBV9 and TRBJ1-1; D perhaps matches TRBD1 (6 bases). Per the germline V gene, CDR1 is SGDLS and CDR2 is YYNGEE. Trimming pared 2 bases from V and 8 bases from J, leaving 16 bases between. The CDR3 has 14 residues. CDR3 sequence reads: CASSVTGQPSEAFF. Written as DNA, the CDR3 is TGTGCCAGCAGCGTTACGGGACAACCTTCCGAAGCTTTCTTT.

The J gene is TRBJ2-7, the V gene TRBV6-1, with 8 nucleotides matching TRBD2. The length of the CDR3 is 15 residues. V shed 6 bases, J shed 7 bases, and the junction held 14 bases outside the gene matches. Germline CDR1 and CDR2: MNHNS and SASEGT. CDR3 sequence: CASRARVAGPLEQYF. The CDR3 nucleotides are TGTGCCAGCAGGGCCAGGGTAGCGGGGCCCCTGGAGCAGTACTTC.

Regarding this clone: The same CDR3 arises from other DNA sequences in this sample as well. This chain links TRBV7-2 with TRBJ1-2, with 7 bases aligning to TRBD1. CDR3 size: 14 residues. Germline V CDR1 and CDR2: SGHTA, FQGNSA. V was pared by 4 bases and J by 4 bases, with 6 bases of the junction left unmatched. DNA of the CDR3: TGTGCCAGCAGCTCGAACAGGGGCGGCTATGGCTACACCTTC. Protein sequence: CASSSNRGGYGYTF.

The V gene is TRBV7-2, the J gene TRBJ1-3; D is uncertain. The V end lost 4 bases, the J end lost 0 bases, and 13 bases lay between the germline ends. This CDR3 is 16 amino acids long. Germline V gives CDR1 SGHTA, CDR2 FQGNSA. The CDR3 DNA follows: TGTGCCAGCAGCTCCCACCGGGGAGGCTCTGGAAACACCATATATTTT. This codes for CASSSHRGGSGNTIYF.

As regards this clone: The sample carries other DNA sequences with the same CDR3. This chain uses TRBV18 with TRBJ1-2, with a possible D match to TRBD1 (5 bases). Trimming took 6 bases from V and 2 from J, leaving 13 bases between them. Germline-derived CDR1 and CDR2 are KGHSH and LQKENI. This CDR3 spans 14 amino acids. CDR3 nucleotides: TGTGCCAGCTCTCCCGGGACGGCGAACTATGGCTACACCTTC. Translated: CASSPGTANYGYTF.

The chain has TRBV6-1 and TRBJ1-2; 7 nucleotides agree with TRBD1. Germline CDR1 and CDR2: MNHNS and SASEGT. There are 12 residues in the CDR3. J lost 5 bases, V lost 7 bases, and 4 bases had no gene match. CDR3 sequence: CASTRQGYGYTF. The CDR3 DNA sequence: TGTGCCAGCACCCGACAGGGTTATGGCTACACCTTC.